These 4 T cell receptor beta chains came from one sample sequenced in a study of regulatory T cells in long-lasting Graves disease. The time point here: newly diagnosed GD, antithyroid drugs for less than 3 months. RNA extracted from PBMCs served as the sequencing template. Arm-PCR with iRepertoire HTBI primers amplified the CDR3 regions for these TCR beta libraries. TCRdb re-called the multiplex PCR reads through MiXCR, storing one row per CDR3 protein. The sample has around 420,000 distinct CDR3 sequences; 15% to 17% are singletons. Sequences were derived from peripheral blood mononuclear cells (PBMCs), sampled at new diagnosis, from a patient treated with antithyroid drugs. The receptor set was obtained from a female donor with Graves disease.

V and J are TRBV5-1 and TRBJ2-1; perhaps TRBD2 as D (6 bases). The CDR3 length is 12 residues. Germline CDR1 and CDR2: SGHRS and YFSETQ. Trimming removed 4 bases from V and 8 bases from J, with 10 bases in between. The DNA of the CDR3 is TGCGCCAGCAGCGGAGGGACGGATGAGCAGTTCTTC. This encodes CASSGGTDEQFF.

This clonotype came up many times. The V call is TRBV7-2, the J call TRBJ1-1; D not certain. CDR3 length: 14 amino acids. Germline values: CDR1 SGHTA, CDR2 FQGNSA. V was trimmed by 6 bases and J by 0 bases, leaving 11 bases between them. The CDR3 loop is CASRSLGLNTEAFF. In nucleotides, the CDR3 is TGTGCCAGCAGATCTTTAGGATTGAACACTGAAGCTTTCTTT.

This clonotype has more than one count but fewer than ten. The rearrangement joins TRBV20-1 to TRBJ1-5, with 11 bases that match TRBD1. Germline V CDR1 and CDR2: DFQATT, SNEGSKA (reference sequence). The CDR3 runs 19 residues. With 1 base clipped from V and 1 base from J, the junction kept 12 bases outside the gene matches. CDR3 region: CSARVMDRGRLSSNQPQHF. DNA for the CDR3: TGCAGTGCTAGAGTGATGGACAGGGGGCGCCTGTCAAGCAATCAGCCCCAGCATTTT.

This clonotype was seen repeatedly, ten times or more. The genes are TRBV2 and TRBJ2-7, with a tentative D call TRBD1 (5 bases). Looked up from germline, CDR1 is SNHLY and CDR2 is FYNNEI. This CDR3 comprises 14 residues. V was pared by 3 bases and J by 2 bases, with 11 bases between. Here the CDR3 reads CASSESRETYEQYF. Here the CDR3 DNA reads TGTGCCAGCAGTGAGTCCAGGGAAACCTACGAGCAGTACTTC.